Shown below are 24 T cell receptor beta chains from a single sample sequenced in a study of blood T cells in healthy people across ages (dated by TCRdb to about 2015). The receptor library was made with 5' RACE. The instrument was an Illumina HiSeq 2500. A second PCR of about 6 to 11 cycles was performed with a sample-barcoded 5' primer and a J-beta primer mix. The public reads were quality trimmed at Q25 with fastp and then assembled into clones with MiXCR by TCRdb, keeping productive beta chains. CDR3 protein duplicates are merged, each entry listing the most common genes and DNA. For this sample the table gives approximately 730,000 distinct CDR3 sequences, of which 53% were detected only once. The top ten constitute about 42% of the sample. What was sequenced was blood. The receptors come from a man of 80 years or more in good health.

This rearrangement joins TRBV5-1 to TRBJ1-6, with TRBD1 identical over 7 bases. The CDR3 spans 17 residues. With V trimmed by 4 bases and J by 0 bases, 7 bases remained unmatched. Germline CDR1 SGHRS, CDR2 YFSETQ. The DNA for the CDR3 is TGCGCCAGCAGCCGCGACAGGGCCAGCTCCTATAATTCACCCCTCCACTTT. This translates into CASSRDRASSYNSPLHF.

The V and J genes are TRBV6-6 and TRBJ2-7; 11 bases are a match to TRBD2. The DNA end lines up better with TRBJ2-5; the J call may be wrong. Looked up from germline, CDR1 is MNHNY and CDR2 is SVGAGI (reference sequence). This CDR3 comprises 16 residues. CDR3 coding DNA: TGTGCCAGCAGTTCTACTAGCGGGAGCATATTTGAGACCCAGTACTTC. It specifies CASSSTSGSIFETQYF.

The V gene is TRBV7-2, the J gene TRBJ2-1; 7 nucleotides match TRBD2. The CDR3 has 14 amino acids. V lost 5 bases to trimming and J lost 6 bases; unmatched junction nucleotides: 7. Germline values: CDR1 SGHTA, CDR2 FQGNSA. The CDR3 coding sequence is TGTGCCAGCAGCCCGGGGGGTAGCCCCAATGAGCAGTTCTTC. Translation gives CASSPGGSPNEQFF.

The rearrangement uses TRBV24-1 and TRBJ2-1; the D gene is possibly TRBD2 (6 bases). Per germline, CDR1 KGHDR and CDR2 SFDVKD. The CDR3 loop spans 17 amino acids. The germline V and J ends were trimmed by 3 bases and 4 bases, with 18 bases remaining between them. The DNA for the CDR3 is TGTGCCACCAGTGATCAAGGGACTTCAGGATTTTACAATGAGCAGTTCTTC. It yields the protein CATSDQGTSGFYNEQFF.

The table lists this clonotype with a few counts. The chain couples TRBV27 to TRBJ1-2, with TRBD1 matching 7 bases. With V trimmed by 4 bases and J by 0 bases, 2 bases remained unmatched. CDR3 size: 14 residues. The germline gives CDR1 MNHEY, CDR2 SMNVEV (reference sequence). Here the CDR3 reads CASSSGTANYGYTF. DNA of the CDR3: TGTGCCAGCAGTTCCGGGACAGCTAACTATGGCTACACCTTC.

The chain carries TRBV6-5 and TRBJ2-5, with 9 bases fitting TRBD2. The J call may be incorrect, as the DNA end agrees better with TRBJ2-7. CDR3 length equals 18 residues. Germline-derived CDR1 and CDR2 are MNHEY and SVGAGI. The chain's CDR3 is CASSYSGPGVAGVPEQYF. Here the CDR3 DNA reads TGTGCCAGCAGTTACTCCGGTCCGGGGGTAGCGGGAGTCCCCGAGCAGTACTTC.

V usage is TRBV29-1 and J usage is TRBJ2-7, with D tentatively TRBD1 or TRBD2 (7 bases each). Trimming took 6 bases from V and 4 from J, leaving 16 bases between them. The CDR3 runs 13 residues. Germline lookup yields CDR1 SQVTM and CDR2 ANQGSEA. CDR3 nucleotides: TGCAGCGTGGGGGGGACAGCTAAGTACGAGCAGTACTTC. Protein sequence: CSVGGTAKYEQYF.

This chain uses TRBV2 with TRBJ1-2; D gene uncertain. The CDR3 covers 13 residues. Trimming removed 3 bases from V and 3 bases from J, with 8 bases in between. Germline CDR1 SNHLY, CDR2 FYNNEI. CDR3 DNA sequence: TGTGCCAGCAGTGACGCCATGTACTATGGCTACACCTTC. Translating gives CASSDAMYYGYTF. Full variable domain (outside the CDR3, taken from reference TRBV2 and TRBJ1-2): EPEVTQTPSHQVTQMGQEVILRCVPISNHLYFYWYRQILGQKVEFLVSFYNNEISEKSEIFDDQFSVERPDGSNFTLKIRSTKLEDSAMYFCASSDAMYYGYTFGSGTRLTVV.

This CDR3 reads CSAQTYGYTF. CDR3 sequence (DNA): TGCAGTGCTCAGACCTATGGCTACACCTTC. The chain is built from TRBV20-1 and TRBJ1-2; D is unresolved. Deletions cut 5 bases from V and 4 bases from J, with 5 bases between. Per the germline V gene, CDR1 is DFQATT and CDR2 is SNEGSKA (reference sequence). CDR3 length: 10 amino acids.

This CDR3 reads CAWSSRGYAYF. In DNA form, the CDR3 reads TGTGCCTGGAGTTCGAGGGGATACGCGTATTTT. The chain is built from TRBV30 and TRBJ2-3; D tentatively fits TRBD1 or TRBD2 (5 bases each). The germline gives CDR1 GTSNPN, CDR2 SVGIG (reference sequence). The CDR3 consists of 11 residues. Deletions cut 2 bases from V and 14 bases from J, with 14 bases between. Full variable domain (rest looked up from reference TRBV30 and TRBJ2-3): SQTIHQWPATLVQPVGSPLSLECTVEGTSNPNLYWYRQAAGRGLQLLFYSVGIGQISSEVPQNLSASRPQDRQFILSSKKLLLSDSGFYLCAWSSRGYAYFGPGTRLTVL.

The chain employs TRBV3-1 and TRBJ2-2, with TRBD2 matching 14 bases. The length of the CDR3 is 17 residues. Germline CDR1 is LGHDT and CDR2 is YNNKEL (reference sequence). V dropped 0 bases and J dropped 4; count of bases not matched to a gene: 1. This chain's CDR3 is CASSQDGLAGGTGELFF. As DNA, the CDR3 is TGTGCCAGCAGCCAAGATGGACTAGCGGGAGGCACCGGGGAGCTGTTTTTT.

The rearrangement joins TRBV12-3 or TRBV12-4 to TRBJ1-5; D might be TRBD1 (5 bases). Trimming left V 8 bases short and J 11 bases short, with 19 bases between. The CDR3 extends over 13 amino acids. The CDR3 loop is CASCTGLALAQHF. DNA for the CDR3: TGTGCCAGCTGCACAGGTCTGGCCCTAGCCCAGCATTTT.

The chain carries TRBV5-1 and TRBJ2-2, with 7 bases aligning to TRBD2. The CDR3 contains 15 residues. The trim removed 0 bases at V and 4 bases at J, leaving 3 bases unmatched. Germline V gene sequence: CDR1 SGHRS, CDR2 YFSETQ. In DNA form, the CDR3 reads TGCGCCAGCAGCTTGGATCCGGGGGGCACCGGGGAGCTGTTTTTT. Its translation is CASSLDPGGTGELFF.

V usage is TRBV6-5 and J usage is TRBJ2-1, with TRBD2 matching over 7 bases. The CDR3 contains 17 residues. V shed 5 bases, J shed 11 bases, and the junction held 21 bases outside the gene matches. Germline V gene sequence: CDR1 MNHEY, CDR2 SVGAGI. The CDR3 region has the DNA TGTGCCAGCAGTACTGTCTGGGGACGAGCGGGGAACGGTCAGCAGTTCTTC. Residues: CASSTVWGRAGNGQQFF.

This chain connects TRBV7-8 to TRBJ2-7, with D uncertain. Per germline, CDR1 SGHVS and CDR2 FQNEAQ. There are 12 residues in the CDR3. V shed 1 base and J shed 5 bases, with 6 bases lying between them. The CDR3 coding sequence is TGTGCCAGCAGCTTAGTTCGAAACGAGCAGTACTTC. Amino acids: CASSLVRNEQYF.

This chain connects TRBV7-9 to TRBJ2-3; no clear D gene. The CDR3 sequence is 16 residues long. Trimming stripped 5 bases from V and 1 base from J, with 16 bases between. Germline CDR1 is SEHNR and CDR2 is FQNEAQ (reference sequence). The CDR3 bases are TGTGCCAGCAGCCGGAAACGAGCAGAACGCACAGATACGCAGTATTTT. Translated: CASSRKRAERTDTQYF.

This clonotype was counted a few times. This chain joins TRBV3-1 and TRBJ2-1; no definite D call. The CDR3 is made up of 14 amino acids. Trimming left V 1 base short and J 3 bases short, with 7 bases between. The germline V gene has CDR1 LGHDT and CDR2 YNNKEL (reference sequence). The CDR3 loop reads CASSQVASYNEQFF. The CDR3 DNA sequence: TGTGCCAGCAGCCAAGTGGCCAGCTACAATGAGCAGTTCTTC.

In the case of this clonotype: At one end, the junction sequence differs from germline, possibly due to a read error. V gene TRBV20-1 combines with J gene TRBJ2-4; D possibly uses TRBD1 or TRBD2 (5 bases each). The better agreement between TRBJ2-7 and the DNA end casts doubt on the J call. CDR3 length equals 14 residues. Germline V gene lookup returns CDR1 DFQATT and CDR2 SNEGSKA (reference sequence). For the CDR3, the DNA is TGCAGTGCCAGAGTGCCAGGGAGAAAGAACGAGCAGTACTTC. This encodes CSARVPGRKNEQYF.

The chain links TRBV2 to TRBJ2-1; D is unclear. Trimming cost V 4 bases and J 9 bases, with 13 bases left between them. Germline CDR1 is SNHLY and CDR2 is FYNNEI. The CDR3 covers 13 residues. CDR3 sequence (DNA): TGTGCCAGCAGTGCTTCGGCGAGAGGTGAGCAGTTCTTC. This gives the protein CASSASARGEQFF.

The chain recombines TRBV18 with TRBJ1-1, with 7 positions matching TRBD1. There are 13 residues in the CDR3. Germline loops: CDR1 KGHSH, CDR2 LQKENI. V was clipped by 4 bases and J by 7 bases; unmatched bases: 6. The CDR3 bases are TGTGCCAGCTCACTACAACGACAGGGTGAAGCTTTCTTT. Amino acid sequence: CASSLQRQGEAFF.

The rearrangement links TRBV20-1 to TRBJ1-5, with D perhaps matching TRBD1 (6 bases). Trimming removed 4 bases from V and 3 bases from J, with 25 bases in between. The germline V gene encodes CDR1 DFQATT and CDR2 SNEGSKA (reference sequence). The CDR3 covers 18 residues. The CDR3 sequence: CSATNIFWGASLNQPQHF. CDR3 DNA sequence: TGCAGTGCTACCAACATTTTTTGGGGGGCGAGCCTCAATCAGCCCCAGCATTTT.

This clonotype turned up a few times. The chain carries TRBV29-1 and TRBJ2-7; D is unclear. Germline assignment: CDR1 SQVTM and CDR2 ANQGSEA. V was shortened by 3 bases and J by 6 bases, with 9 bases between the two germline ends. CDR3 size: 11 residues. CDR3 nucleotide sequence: TGCAGCGTTGATTTAGGGATCGAGCAGTACTTC. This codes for CSVDLGIEQYF.

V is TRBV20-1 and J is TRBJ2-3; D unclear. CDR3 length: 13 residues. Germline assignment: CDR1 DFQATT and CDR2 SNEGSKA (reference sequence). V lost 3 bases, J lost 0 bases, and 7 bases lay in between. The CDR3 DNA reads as TGCAGTGCTAGGATGGCTAGCACAGATACGCAGTATTTT. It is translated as CSARMASTDTQYF.

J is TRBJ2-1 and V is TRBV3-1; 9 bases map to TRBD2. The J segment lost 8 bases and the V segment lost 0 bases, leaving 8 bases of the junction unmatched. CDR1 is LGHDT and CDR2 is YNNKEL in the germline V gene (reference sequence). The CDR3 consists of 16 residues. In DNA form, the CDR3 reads TGTGCCAGCAGCCAAGAAGGAGCGGGAGGTCGGGATGAGCAGTTCTTC. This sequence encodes CASSQEGAGGRDEQFF.